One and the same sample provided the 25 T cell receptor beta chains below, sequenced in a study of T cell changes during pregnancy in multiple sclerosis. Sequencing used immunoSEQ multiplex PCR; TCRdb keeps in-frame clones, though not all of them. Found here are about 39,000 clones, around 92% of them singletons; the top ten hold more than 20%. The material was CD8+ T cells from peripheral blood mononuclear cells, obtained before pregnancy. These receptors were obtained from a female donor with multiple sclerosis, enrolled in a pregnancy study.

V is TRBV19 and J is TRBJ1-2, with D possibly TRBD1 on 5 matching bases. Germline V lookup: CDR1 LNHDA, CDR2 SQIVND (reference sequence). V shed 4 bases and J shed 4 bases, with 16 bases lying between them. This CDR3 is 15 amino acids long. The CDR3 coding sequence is TGTGCCAGTAGTAAGCGGGACGCCTTGTCCTATGGCTACACCTTC. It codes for CASSKRDALSYGYTF.

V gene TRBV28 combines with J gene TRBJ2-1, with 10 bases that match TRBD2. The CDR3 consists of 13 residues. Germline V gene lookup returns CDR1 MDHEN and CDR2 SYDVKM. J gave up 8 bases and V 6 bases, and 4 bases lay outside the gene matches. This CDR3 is CASSSSGSYEQFF. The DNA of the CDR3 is TGTGCCAGCAGCTCTAGCGGGAGTTATGAGCAGTTCTTC.

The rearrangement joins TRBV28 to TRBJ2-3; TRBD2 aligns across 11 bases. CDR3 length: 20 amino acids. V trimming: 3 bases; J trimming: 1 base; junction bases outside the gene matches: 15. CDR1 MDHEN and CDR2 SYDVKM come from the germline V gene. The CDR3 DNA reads TGTGCCAGCAGTTTTCACCGACTAGCGGGACGAGCGGTGGGCACAGATACGCAGTATTTT. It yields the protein CASSFHRLAGRAVGTDTQYF.

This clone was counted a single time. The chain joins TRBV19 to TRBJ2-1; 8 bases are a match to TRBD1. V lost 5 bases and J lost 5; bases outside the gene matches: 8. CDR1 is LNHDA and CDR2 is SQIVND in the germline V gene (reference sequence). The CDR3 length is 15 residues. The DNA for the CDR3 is TGTGCCAGTAGTCTGGACAGGGCGGTAAACAATGAGCAGTTCTTC. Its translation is CASSLDRAVNNEQFF.

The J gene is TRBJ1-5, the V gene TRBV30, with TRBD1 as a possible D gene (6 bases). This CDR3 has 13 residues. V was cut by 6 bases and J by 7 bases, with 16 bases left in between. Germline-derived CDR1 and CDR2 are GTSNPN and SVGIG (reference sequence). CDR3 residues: CACSLTGNQPQHF. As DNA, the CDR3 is TGTGCCTGTAGCCTAACAGGGAACCAGCCCCAGCATTTT.

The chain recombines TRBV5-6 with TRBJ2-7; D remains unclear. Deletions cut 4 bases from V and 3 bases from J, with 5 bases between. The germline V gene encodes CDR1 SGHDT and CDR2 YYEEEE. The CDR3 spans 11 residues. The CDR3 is CASSIDYEQYF. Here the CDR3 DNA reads TGTGCCAGCAGCATAGACTACGAGCAGTACTTC.

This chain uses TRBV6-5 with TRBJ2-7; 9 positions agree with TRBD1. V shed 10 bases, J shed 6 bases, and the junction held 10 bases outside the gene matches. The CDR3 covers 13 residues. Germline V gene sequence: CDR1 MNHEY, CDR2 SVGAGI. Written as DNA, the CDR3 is TGTGCCACCTCCGCCGACAGGGGGGGCGAGCAGTACTTC. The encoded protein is CATSADRGGEQYF.

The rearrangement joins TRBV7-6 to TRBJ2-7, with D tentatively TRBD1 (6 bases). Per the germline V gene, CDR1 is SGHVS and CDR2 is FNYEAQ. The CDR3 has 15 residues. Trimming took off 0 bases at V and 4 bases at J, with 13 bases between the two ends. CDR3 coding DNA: TGTGCCAGCAGCTTAGCACAGGGTGCAGTTTACGAGCAGTACTTC. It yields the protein CASSLAQGAVYEQYF.

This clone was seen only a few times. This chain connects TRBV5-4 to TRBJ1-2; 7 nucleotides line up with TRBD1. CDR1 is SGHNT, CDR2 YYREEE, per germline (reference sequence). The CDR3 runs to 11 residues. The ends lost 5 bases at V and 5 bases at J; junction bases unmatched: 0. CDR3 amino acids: CASRTGYGYTF. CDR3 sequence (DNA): TGTGCCAGCAGGACAGGGTATGGCTACACCTTC. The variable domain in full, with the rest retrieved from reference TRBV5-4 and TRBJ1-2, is ETGVTQSPTHLIKTRGQQVTLRCSSQSGHNTVSWYQQALGQGPQFIFQYYREEENGRGNFPPRFSGLQFPNYSSELNVNALELDDSALYLCASRTGYGYTFGSGTRLTVV.

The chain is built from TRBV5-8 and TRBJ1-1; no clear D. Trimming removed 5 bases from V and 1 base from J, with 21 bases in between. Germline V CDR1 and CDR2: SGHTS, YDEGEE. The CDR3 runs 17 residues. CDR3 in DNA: TGTGCCAGCAGTTTAGCTACCGTCCTGATTCAGAACACTGAAGCTTTCTTT. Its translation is CASSLATVLIQNTEAFF.

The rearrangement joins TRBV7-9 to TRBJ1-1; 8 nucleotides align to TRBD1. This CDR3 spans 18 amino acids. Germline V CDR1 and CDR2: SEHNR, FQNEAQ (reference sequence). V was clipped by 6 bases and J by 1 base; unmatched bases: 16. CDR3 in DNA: TGTGCCAGCAGAACCCGGGGGCAGGGGGCGGTTGAGAACACTGAAGCTTTCTTT. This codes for CASRTRGQGAVENTEAFF.

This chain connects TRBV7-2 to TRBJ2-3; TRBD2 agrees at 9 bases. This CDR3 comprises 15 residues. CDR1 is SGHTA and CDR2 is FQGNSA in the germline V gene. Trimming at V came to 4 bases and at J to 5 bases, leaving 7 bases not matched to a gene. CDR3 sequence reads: CASSYRTSAKDTQYF. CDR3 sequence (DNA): TGTGCCAGCAGCTACCGGACTAGCGCTAAAGATACGCAGTATTTT.

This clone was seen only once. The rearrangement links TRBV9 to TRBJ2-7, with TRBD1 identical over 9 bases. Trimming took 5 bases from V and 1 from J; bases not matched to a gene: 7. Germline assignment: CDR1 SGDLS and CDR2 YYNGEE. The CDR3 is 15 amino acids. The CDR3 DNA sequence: TGTGCCAGCAGTCCCCGGGACAGGGCTTCCTACGAGCAGTACTTC. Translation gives CASSPRDRASYEQYF.

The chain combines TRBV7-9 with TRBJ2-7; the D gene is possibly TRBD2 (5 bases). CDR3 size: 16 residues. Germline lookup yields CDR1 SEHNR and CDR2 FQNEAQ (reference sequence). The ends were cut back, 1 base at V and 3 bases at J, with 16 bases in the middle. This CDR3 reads CASSLVRGRPHYEQYF. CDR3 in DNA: TGTGCCAGCAGCTTAGTACGAGGGCGACCACACTACGAGCAGTACTTC. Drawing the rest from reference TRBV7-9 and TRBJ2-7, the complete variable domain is DTGVSQNPRHKITKRGQNVTFRCDPISEHNRLYWYRQTLGQGPEFLTYFQNEAQLEKSRLLSDRFSAERPKGSFSTLEIQRTEQGDSAMYLCASSLVRGRPHYEQYFGPGTRLTVT.

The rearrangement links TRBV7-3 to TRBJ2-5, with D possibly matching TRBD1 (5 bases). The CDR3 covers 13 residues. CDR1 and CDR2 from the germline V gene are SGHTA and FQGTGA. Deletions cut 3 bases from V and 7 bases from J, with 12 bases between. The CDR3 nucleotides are TGTGCCAGCAGCTTTGCAGGGCAGGCGACCCAGTACTTC. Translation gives CASSFAGQATQYF. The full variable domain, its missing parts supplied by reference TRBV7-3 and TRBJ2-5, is GAGVSQTPSNKVTEKGKYVELRCDPISGHTALYWYRQSLGQGPEFLIYFQGTGAADDSGLPNDRFFAVRPEGSVSTLKIQRTERGDSAVYLCASSFAGQATQYFGPGTRLLVL.

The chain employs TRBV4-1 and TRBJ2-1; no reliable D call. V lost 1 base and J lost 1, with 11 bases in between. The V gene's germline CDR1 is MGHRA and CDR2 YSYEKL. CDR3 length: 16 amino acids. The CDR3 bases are TGCGCCAGCAGCCAAGTAGAGGCGGTTTCCTACAATGAGCAGTTCTTC. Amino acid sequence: CASSQVEAVSYNEQFF.

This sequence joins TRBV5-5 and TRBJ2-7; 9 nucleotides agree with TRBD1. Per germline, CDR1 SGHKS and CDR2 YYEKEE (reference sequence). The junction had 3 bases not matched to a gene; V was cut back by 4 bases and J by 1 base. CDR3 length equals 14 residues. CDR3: CASSVGTGSYEQYF. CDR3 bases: TGTGCCAGCAGCGTCGGGACAGGGTCCTACGAGCAGTACTTC.

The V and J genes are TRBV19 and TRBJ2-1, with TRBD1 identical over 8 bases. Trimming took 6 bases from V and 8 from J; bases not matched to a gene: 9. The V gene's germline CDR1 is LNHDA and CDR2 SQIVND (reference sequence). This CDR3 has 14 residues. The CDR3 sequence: CASSRDRLTHEQFF. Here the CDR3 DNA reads TGTGCCAGTAGCCGGGACAGGTTGACGCATGAGCAGTTCTTC.

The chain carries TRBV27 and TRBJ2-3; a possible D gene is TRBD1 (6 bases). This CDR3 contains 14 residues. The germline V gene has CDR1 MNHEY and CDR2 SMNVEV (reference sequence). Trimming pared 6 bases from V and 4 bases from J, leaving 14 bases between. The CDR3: CASRAGDGPDTQYF. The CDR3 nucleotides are TGTGCCAGCAGGGCAGGGGACGGTCCAGATACGCAGTATTTT.

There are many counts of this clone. The CDR3 sequence: CASSISGDGNQPQHF. In nucleotides, the CDR3 is TGTGCCAGTAGTATCTCGGGGGATGGCAATCAGCCCCAGCATTTT. The chain recombines TRBV19 with TRBJ1-5, with D possibly TRBD1 on 5 matching bases. CDR3 length: 15 amino acids. The V and J ends lost 3 bases and 2 bases respectively, with 11 bases between them. Germline V lookup: CDR1 LNHDA, CDR2 SQIVND (reference sequence).

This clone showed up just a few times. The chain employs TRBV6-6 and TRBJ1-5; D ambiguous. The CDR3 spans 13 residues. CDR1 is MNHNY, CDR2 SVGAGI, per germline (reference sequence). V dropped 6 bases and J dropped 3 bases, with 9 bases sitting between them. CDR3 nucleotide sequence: TGTGCCAGCAGCCACGACAACAATCAGCCCCAGCATTTT. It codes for CASSHDNNQPQHF.

CDR3 amino acids: CASSWDRRTEAFF. For the CDR3, the DNA is TGTGCCAGCAGTTGGGACAGGCGCACTGAAGCTTTCTTT. V is TRBV6-5 and J is TRBJ1-1, with TRBD1 identical over 8 bases. Trimming cost V 4 bases and J 4 bases; bases outside gene matches: 2. CDR1 MNHEY and CDR2 SVGAGI come from the germline V gene. The CDR3 covers 13 residues.

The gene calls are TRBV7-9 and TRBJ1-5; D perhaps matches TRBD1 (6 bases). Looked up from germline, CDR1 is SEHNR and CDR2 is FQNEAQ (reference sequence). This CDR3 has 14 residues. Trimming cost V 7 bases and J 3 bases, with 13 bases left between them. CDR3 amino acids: CASTSGGSNQPQHF. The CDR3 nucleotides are TGTGCCAGCACCTCGGGGGGCTCCAATCAGCCCCAGCATTTT.

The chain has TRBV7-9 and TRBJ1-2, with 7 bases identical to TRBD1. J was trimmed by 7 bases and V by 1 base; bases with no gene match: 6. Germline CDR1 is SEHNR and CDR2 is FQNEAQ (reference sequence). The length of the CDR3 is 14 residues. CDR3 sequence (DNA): TGTGCCAGCAGCTTAGTACAGGGGAAGAGTGGCTACACCTTC. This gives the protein CASSLVQGKSGYTF. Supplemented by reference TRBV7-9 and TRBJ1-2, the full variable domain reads DTGVSQNPRHKITKRGQNVTFRCDPISEHNRLYWYRQTLGQGPEFLTYFQNEAQLEKSRLLSDRFSAERPKGSFSTLEIQRTEQGDSAMYLCASSLVQGKSGYTFGSGTRLTVV.

CDR3 sequence: CASSEGRVRTDTQYF. As DNA, the CDR3 is TGTGCCAGCAGTGAAGGCCGGGTGAGGACAGATACGCAGTATTTT. V and J are TRBV2 and TRBJ2-3; the D is unclear. The length of the CDR3 is 15 residues. V lost 1 base and J lost 3, with 11 bases in between. From germline, CDR1 is SNHLY and CDR2 FYNNEI.